Below are 31 T cell receptor beta chains sequenced from a single sample in a study of vaccination and CD4 T cells after COVID-19. Sequence data for DNA of cultured CD4+ T cells were generated by the Oncomine TCR Beta short-read assay. TCRdb redid the calling of the PCR reads with MiXCR, one entry per CDR3 protein. Altogether roughly 4,200 distinct CDR3 sequences are present, under 70% being singletons, with the ten largest covering roughly 30%. Antigens for these TCRs are unknown. Regarding treatment: approximately 11-day PBMC culture with coronavirus spike peptide pools or control peptides (ViraFEST assay). Material for sequencing was CD4+ T cells from blood, cultured in vitro. Every receptor here comes from a human donor who had recovered from COVID-19.

The chain carries TRBV7-3 and TRBJ2-5; D is possibly TRBD1 (5 bases). Germline CDR1 is SGHTA and CDR2 is FQGTGA. CDR3 length: 12 amino acids. V dropped 5 bases and J dropped 5 bases, with 9 bases sitting between them. The CDR3 loop reads CASSPNRETQYF. CDR3 DNA: TGTGCCAGCAGCCCGAACAGGGAGACCCAGTACTTC.

This clonotype was detected a few times. The chain is built from TRBV15 and TRBJ1-2; D uncertain. Germline lookup yields CDR1 LNHNV and CDR2 YYDKDF (reference sequence). Trimming took 3 bases from V and 4 from J, leaving 12 bases between them. This CDR3 spans 14 amino acids. DNA for the CDR3: TGTGCCACCAGCAGGGCCAAGGGCCCCTATGGCTACACCTTC. Encoded protein: CATSRAKGPYGYTF.

The rearrangement joins TRBV6-5 to TRBJ1-2; maybe TRBD1 (5 bases). Germline CDR1 reads MNHEY; CDR2 reads SVGAGI. The CDR3 is 15 amino acids. Between the trimmed V and J ends, which lost 2 bases and 7 bases, there was a span of 17 bases. The CDR3 region is CASSYGPWQGGGYTF. The DNA for the CDR3 is TGTGCCAGCAGTTACGGACCGTGGCAGGGCGGTGGCTACACCTTC.

V usage is TRBV7-2 and J usage is TRBJ1-2, with TRBD1 matching over 9 bases. The J segment lost 7 bases and the V segment lost 4 bases, leaving 7 bases of the junction unmatched. The CDR3 totals 14 residues. Germline CDR1 and CDR2: SGHTA and FQGNSA. This chain's CDR3 is CASSSGQGLPGYTF. The CDR3 DNA sequence: TGTGCCAGCAGCTCGGGACAGGGACTCCCTGGCTACACCTTC.

This clonotype has a handful of counts. The chain carries TRBV20-1 and TRBJ1-2; 9 bases agree with TRBD1. Germline CDR1 and CDR2: DFQATT and SNEGSKA (reference sequence). The CDR3 sequence is 14 residues long. With 3 bases clipped from V and 6 bases from J, the junction kept 8 bases outside the gene matches. The chain's CDR3 is CSASVSQGANGYTF. Here the CDR3 DNA reads TGCAGTGCTAGCGTATCACAGGGGGCAAATGGCTACACCTTC.

This chain joins TRBV5-1 and TRBJ1-1; possibly TRBD1 for D (6 bases). The CDR3 loop spans 13 amino acids. V dropped 3 bases and J dropped 3 bases, with 9 bases sitting between them. Germline CDR1 SGHRS, CDR2 YFSETQ. Written as DNA, the CDR3 is TGCGCCAGCAGCTCCGGACAGCACACTGAAGCTTTCTTT. It translates to CASSSGQHTEAFF.

J is TRBJ2-3 and V is TRBV20-1; the match to TRBD2 covers 14 bases. Unmatched junction bases numbered 12, after V lost 6 bases and J lost 7 bases. This CDR3 contains 16 residues. Germline loops: CDR1 DFQATT, CDR2 SNEGSKA (reference sequence). This chain's CDR3 is CSAMTLTSGGAYTQYF. CDR3 DNA: TGCAGTGCCATGACCCTGACTAGCGGGGGGGCGTATACGCAGTATTTT.

CDR3 residues: CATGDRDQETQYF. The DNA for the CDR3 is TGTGCCACCGGGGACAGGGATCAAGAGACCCAGTACTTC. The chain employs TRBV15 and TRBJ2-5, with 9 nucleotides matching TRBD1. Germline values: CDR1 LNHNV, CDR2 YYDKDF (reference sequence). The CDR3 covers 13 residues. Trimming at V came to 8 bases and at J to 2 bases, leaving 3 bases not matched to a gene.

The rearrangement links TRBV20-1 to TRBJ1-2; no clear D. Trimming shortened V by 3 bases and J by 6 bases, and 5 bases separated the two germline ends. This CDR3 has 10 residues. Germline-derived CDR1 and CDR2 are DFQATT and SNEGSKA (reference sequence). CDR3 bases: TGCAGTGCTAGGGAGGATGGCTACACCTTC. Translation: CSAREDGYTF.

In its sample, this clonotype is medium-sized. The chain is built from TRBV7-2 and TRBJ1-2; 7 nucleotides line up with TRBD1. From germline, CDR1 is SGHTA and CDR2 FQGNSA. V shed 6 bases and J 3 bases; nucleotides not matched to a gene: 7. The CDR3 consists of 14 residues. CDR3 region: CASSWDSEYYGYTF. CDR3 sequence (DNA): TGTGCCAGCAGTTGGGACAGCGAATACTATGGCTACACCTTC.

This clonotype was detected only once. This chain links TRBV6-1 with TRBJ1-6, with D unclear. Trimming shortened V by 5 bases and J by 5 bases, and 16 bases separated the two germline ends. The germline CDR1 and CDR2 sequences are MNHNS and SASEGT. There are 16 residues in the CDR3. The CDR3 DNA reads as TGTGCCAGCAGTCCGGGGTTTCGGGTGCATAATTCACCCCTCCACTTT. Its protein is CASSPGFRVHNSPLHF.

The chain joins TRBV20-1 to TRBJ2-2; maybe TRBD1 (6 bases). CDR3 length equals 11 residues. V was trimmed by 4 bases and J by 12 bases, leaving 12 bases between them. CDR1 DFQATT and CDR2 SNEGSKA come from the germline V gene (reference sequence). The chain's CDR3 is CSATDRLQLFF. In nucleotides, the CDR3 is TGCAGTGCTACAGACAGGCTCCAGCTGTTTTTT.

The V and J genes are TRBV20-1 and TRBJ2-3, with 10 bases matching TRBD1. V lost 6 bases to trimming and J lost 3 bases; unmatched junction nucleotides: 9. The CDR3 totals 15 residues. In germline, CDR1 is DFQATT, CDR2 SNEGSKA (reference sequence). As DNA, the CDR3 is TGCAGTGCCCACCCTCTGGGACAGGGGACAGATACGCAGTATTTT. It encodes CSAHPLGQGTDTQYF.

This clonotype was observed once. The chain's CDR3 is CASSQGSGGSLEHF. The CDR3 region has the DNA TGTGCCAGCAGCCAAGGTTCGGGCGGGAGCCTGGAGCATTTT. The V call is TRBV7-2, the J call TRBJ1-5, with D unresolved. Germline loops: CDR1 SGHTA, CDR2 FQGNSA. The CDR3 sequence is 14 residues long. Trimming left V 5 bases short and J 14 bases short, with 22 bases between. Full variable domain (remainder filled in from reference TRBV7-2 and TRBJ1-5): GAGVSQSPSNKVTEKGKDVELRCDPISGHTALYWYRQSLGQGLEFLIYFQGNSAPDKSGLPSDRFSAERTGGSVSTLTIQRTQQEDSAVYLCASSQGSGGSLEHFGDGTRLSIL.

The V gene is TRBV27, the J gene TRBJ1-5; no clear D. CDR1 and CDR2 from the germline V gene are MNHEY and SMNVEV (reference sequence). Trimming removed 1 base at V and 1 base at J, with 8 bases between. This CDR3 is built from 15 residues. The DNA for the CDR3 is TGTGCCAGCAGTTTATTGTGGACGAGCAATCAGCCCCAGCATTTT. This sequence encodes CASSLLWTSNQPQHF.

This clonotype is large by share. This chain connects TRBV7-3 to TRBJ1-1; no reliable D call. CDR1 is SGHTA, CDR2 FQGTGA, per germline. The CDR3 is 13 amino acids. V dropped 0 bases and J dropped 1 base, with 3 bases sitting between them. In DNA, the CDR3 is TGTGCCAGCAGCTTAACGACGAACACTGAAGCTTTCTTT. It translates to CASSLTTNTEAFF.

J is TRBJ1-1 and V is TRBV25-1, with D tentatively TRBD1 (5 bases). Germline CDR1 and CDR2: MGHDK and SYGVNS. Trimming stripped 3 bases from V and 1 base from J, with 15 bases between. CDR3 length: 16 residues. CDR3 in DNA: TGTGCCAGCAGTGACGCTGTTCAGGGACGGAACACTGAAGCTTTCTTT. Protein: CASSDAVQGRNTEAFF.

The chain recombines TRBV20-1 with TRBJ2-7, with a tentative D call TRBD2 (7 bases). Germline CDR1 and CDR2: DFQATT and SNEGSKA (reference sequence). V was clipped by 3 bases and J by 0 bases, with 12 bases between them. This CDR3 spans 14 amino acids. CDR3 nucleotide sequence: TGCAGTGCTAGCGCCGGGGGGCACTCCTACGAGCAGTACTTC. It translates to CSASAGGHSYEQYF.

This chain joins TRBV5-4 and TRBJ1-5; the D is unclear. The germline V gene has CDR1 SGHNT and CDR2 YYREEE (reference sequence). Trimming shortened V by 4 bases and J by 6 bases, and 8 bases separated the two germline ends. CDR3 size: 12 residues. The CDR3 DNA is TGTGCCAGCAGCACGCCTGGTCAGCCCCAGCATTTT. Amino acid sequence: CASSTPGQPQHF. The full variable domain, in which reference TRBV5-4 and TRBJ1-5 provide the parts outside the CDR3, is ETGVTQSPTHLIKTRGQQVTLRCSSQSGHNTVSWYQQALGQGPQFIFQYYREEENGRGNFPPRFSGLQFPNYSSELNVNALELDDSALYLCASSTPGQPQHFGDGTRLSIL.

The rearrangement links TRBV20-1 to TRBJ2-5; either TRBD1 or TRBD2 may fit D (5 bases each). Germline V gene data show CDR1 as DFQATT and CDR2 as SNEGSKA (reference sequence). This CDR3 contains 10 residues. The germline V and J ends were trimmed by 6 bases and 5 bases, with 7 bases remaining between them. The CDR3 spells CSAWGETQYF. CDR3 DNA sequence: TGCAGTGCCTGGGGGGAGACCCAGTACTTC.

V is TRBV7-2 and J is TRBJ2-7, with TRBD1 identical over 7 bases. Germline trimming cut 4 bases from V and 6 bases from J; bases unmatched to any gene: 6. This CDR3 spans 13 amino acids. Germline CDR1 reads SGHTA; CDR2 reads FQGNSA. CDR3 sequence (DNA): TGTGCCAGCAGCTCCCAGGGGGAGCGCGAGCAGTACTTC. It yields the protein CASSSQGEREQYF.

This chain uses TRBV20-1 with TRBJ1-1, with D unclear. This CDR3 has 10 amino acids. V shed 2 bases and J shed 10 bases, with 8 bases lying between them. Germline CDR1 reads DFQATT; CDR2 reads SNEGSKA (reference sequence). CDR3 DNA: TGCAGTGCTAGACTCTCCCGAGCTTTCTTT. This translates into CSARLSRAFF.

This clonotype rates as large. The chain joins TRBV7-2 to TRBJ1-2; no clear D. V was clipped by 2 bases and J by 4 bases, with 2 bases between them. The CDR3 spans 11 residues. Germline-derived CDR1 and CDR2 are SGHTA and FQGNSA. CDR3 coding DNA: TGTGCCAGCAGCTTATCCTATGGCTACACCTTC. Translating gives CASSLSYGYTF.

V and J are TRBV27 and TRBJ1-6; D is ambiguous. Germline V gives CDR1 MNHEY, CDR2 SMNVEV (reference sequence). The CDR3 totals 13 residues. V gave up 7 bases and J gave up 5 bases, with 9 bases separating them. This CDR3 is CASKRVNNSPLHF. The CDR3 DNA reads TGTGCCAGCAAACGGGTCAATAATTCACCCCTCCACTTT.

V usage is TRBV20-1 and J usage is TRBJ2-1; 15 nucleotides match TRBD2. The germline V gene has CDR1 DFQATT and CDR2 SNEGSKA (reference sequence). Unmatched junction bases numbered 7, after V lost 5 bases and J lost 11 bases. This CDR3 is built from 14 residues. The CDR3 DNA is TGCAGTGCTGCCGGGACTAGCGGGGGGAGCCAGCAGTTCTTC. It is translated as CSAAGTSGGSQQFF.

The rearrangement uses TRBV20-1 and TRBJ1-2, with D possibly being TRBD1 (6 bases). V was trimmed by 1 base and J by 2 bases, leaving 8 bases between them. The CDR3 loop spans 13 amino acids. CDR1 DFQATT and CDR2 SNEGSKA come from the germline V gene (reference sequence). The CDR3 loop is CSARGDRNYGYTF. The CDR3 nucleotides read TGCAGTGCTAGAGGAGACAGGAACTATGGCTACACCTTC.

The CDR3: CASSYSSVPRPPSFYGYTF. CDR3 DNA: TGTGCCAGCAGTTACTCATCCGTACCCCGCCCTCCATCCTTCTATGGCTACACCTTC. This chain joins TRBV6-2 or TRBV6-3 and TRBJ1-2; D gene uncertain. The V gene's germline CDR1 is MNHEY and CDR2 SVGEGT. V was clipped by 0 bases and J by 4 bases, with 24 bases between them. The CDR3 is made up of 19 amino acids.

This clonotype was seen a handful of times. The rearrangement uses TRBV20-1 and TRBJ2-7, with D possibly matching TRBD2 (7 bases). Germline V gives CDR1 DFQATT, CDR2 SNEGSKA (reference sequence). CDR3 length: 14 residues. V lost 0 bases to trimming and J lost 6 bases, with 15 bases between them. CDR3 amino acids: CSAREGRVGGEQYF. In DNA form, the CDR3 reads TGCAGTGCTAGAGAGGGGAGGGTAGGGGGCGAGCAGTACTTC.

This chain joins TRBV6-2 or TRBV6-3 and TRBJ1-2; 8 bases map to TRBD1. Trimming at V came to 5 bases and at J to 8 bases, leaving 10 bases not matched to a gene. The CDR3 length is 14 residues. Germline-derived CDR1 and CDR2 are MNHEY and SVGEGT. CDR3 residues: CASSQRQGTSGYTF. The DNA for the CDR3 is TGTGCCAGCAGTCAAAGACAGGGGACTTCGGGCTACACCTTC.

The chain has TRBV20-1 and TRBJ1-2; TRBD1 might be the D (5 bases). This CDR3 has 13 residues. V lost 1 base, J lost 6 bases, and 12 bases lay in between. Germline values: CDR1 DFQATT, CDR2 SNEGSKA (reference sequence). The CDR3 DNA reads TGCAGTGCTAGAGGGGGGGGAGGCGATGGCTACACCTTC. This encodes CSARGGGGDGYTF.

The chain carries TRBV20-1 and TRBJ1-3; D remains unclear. The length of the CDR3 is 14 residues. V gave up 0 bases and J gave up 7 bases, with 13 bases separating them. The germline V gene has CDR1 DFQATT and CDR2 SNEGSKA (reference sequence). Here the CDR3 reads CSAREDLPTNTIYF. In DNA form, the CDR3 reads TGCAGTGCTAGAGAGGATTTACCTACGAACACCATATATTTT.